What follows is one T cell receptor beta chain and its context. Its antigen remains undetermined. The entry originates in a study of T cells expressing NK-cell markers (dated by TCRdb to 2020 to 2022). Background on the whole study: Three sorted T-cell subsets (CD3+CD56+NKG2C+, CD3+CD56+NKG2C- and CD3+CD56-NKG2C+) from several donors had their TCR beta-chain repertoires profiled. Among the eight sequenced donors, only one was HCMV-seronegative, while the other seven were HCMV-seropositive. Randomly selected healthy volunteers, three men and five women, were used as the eight sequenced donors. Sequencing of the libraries produced 2 x 150 bp reads on Illumina HiSeq 2000/2500, MiSeq or NextSeq.

The CDR3 spans 14 residues, from the cysteine through the phenylalanine. No DNA is given. CDR1 and CDR2 were assigned from the germline V gene (reference sequence) as LGHDT and YNNKEL. To determine HCMV serostatus, a commercial ELISA kit was used to detect HCMV-specific IgG in serum. Ficoll density gradient centrifugation was used to isolate peripheral blood mononuclear cells from blood. TCRdb lists the instrument as Illumina HiSeq 2000. TCR beta cDNA libraries were made by 5'RACE template switching that added a universal primer site and unique molecular identifiers. Synthesis of cDNA was primed from the TCR beta constant segment and was followed by two consecutive PCR amplification steps. The published analysis was carried out like this. MIGEC handled demultiplexing of the reads and grouping by UMI, while MiTCR was used to assemble and quantify clonotypes. To exclude erroneous sequences, only TCR cDNA sequences supported by at least two reads were retained. The tcR package was used for downstream repertoire analysis, and clonotypes were matched across fractions by CDR3 nucleotide sequence plus V segment. VDJmatch was used to annotate antigen specificity against VDJdb, with one amino acid substitution in CDR3 allowed. After TCRdb reprocessed the reads, each CDR3 protein sequence was kept as one row, without DNA. The V and J calls come from TCRdb's annotation, not from the publication. This sample's table lists roughly 180,000 distinct CDR3 sequences. The ten largest clones capture roughly 18% of the sample.

Summary of the overall study and its limitations: For several donors, the dominant CD3+CD56+NKG2C+ clonotypes were among the top 10 CD8+ clonotypes and accounted for roughly 1.0-7.5% of CD8+ T cells. It remained unclear whether the expanded NKG2C-expressing T cell clones were specific for HCMV antigens. Those dominant clonotypes were again the most abundant among CD3+CD56-NKG2C+ cells in a handful of donors, at 28.3-60.1%.

Sequenced material: blood T cells: a sorted CD56 or NKG2C T cell subset, CD4+ or CD8+ T cells, or bulk PBMC T cells (not recorded which). This sequence originates from a woman aged 18 to 75 in good health. The sequence is built from TRBV3-1 and TRBJ2-5; the D call from TCRdb, TRBD2, cannot be confirmed without DNA. The CDR3 corresponds to CASSQELAGETQYF.